This entry is about one TCR beta chain. No antigen is known for it. The data were obtained in a study of Tregs in tolerant kidney transplant recipients. Turning to the study itself: CD4+CD25+CD127- cells came from roughly 3-day belatacept mixed lymphocyte reactions, some with roughly 5-day graft donor restimulation. Study-level points and caveats: Activated donor B cell expansion appeared to reveal the most relevant donor-specific TCRbeta repertoire.

The table came from immunoSEQ multiplex PCR; TCRdb's copy has only in-frame clones and leaves some out. The repertoire holds 35,000 to 50,000 clones, with less than 97% as singletons. Sequencing used Tregs from blood cultured with allogeneic cells. The source is a human donor in good health.

The CDR3 DNA sequence: TGTGCCAGCTCACCCCGGGACGGGAACTATGGCTACACCTTC. Encoded protein: CASSPRDGNYGYTF. The chain links TRBV18 to TRBJ1-2; a possible D gene is TRBD1 (5 bases). V dropped 3 bases and J dropped 2 bases, with 10 bases sitting between them. Germline lookup yields CDR1 KGHSH and CDR2 LQKENI. The CDR3 totals 14 residues.